This entry features one T cell receptor beta chain sequence. Its antigen is not known. This entry is derived from a study of identical twins. The CDR3 extends over 17 amino acids. V was clipped by 0 bases and J by 4 bases; unmatched bases: 5. CDR1 is LGHDT and CDR2 is YNNKEL in the germline V gene (reference sequence). Study outcomes and limitations: The study based its conclusions on cross-sectional statistical analysis and did not follow the same donors. Out-of-frame alpha sequences that twins shared showed excess low generation probability.

TCRdb used MiXCR to reprocess the 5' RACE reads, holding one entry per CDR3 protein. The table shows around 480,000 distinct CDR3 sequences, with 13% to 15% occurring only once. A further study also used this sample, focusing on yellow fever vaccine responses in identical twins.

The chain carries TRBV3-1 and TRBJ2-2; 10 bases map to TRBD2. The sample was CD4+ T cells sorted from blood. The receptor comes from a woman between 18 and 29 years old in good health. The CDR3 loop reads CASSQDLLAGGTGELFF. The CDR3 DNA reads as TGTGCCAGCAGCCAAGATTTGTTAGCGGGAGGCACCGGGGAGCTGTTTTTT. Filled out from reference TRBV3-1 and TRBJ2-2, the complete variable domain reads DTAVSQTPKYLVTQMGNDKSIKCEQNLGHDTMYWYKQDSKKFLKIMFSYNNKELIINETVPNRFSPKSPDKAHLNLHINSLELGDSAVYFCASSQDLLAGGTGELFFGEGSRLTVL.